The 19 T cell receptor beta chains in this list originate from one sample, sequenced in a study of cytomegalovirus exposure and HLA in healthy donors. With 60 Vbeta and 13 Jbeta primers, the PCR was carried out. Measured with immunoSEQ multiplex PCR; TCRdb has only the in-frame clones, and not every one. The table lists more than 200,000 clones, around three quarters of them singletons, with about 14% in the top ten. The sample taken for sequencing was PBMCs. The receptors shown here come from a man aged 35 to 55 in good health and CMV-seronegative.

CDR3 residues: CASSLANEQYF. For the CDR3, the DNA is TGTGCCAGCAGTTTAGCTAACGAGCAGTACTTC. This rearrangement joins TRBV28 to TRBJ2-7; D remains ambiguous. Germline V gene lookup returns CDR1 MDHEN and CDR2 SYDVKM. The V gene lost 2 bases and the J gene lost 5 bases, with 4 bases spanning the gap. The length of the CDR3 is 11 residues.

This sequence joins TRBV18 and TRBJ2-3; the D is unclear. The CDR3 is 14 amino acids. V lost 3 bases to trimming and J lost 4 bases, with 11 bases between them. Germline CDR1 reads KGHSH; CDR2 reads LQKENI. The CDR3 loop is CASSPQFGPDTQYF. CDR3 DNA sequence: TGTGCCAGCTCACCCCAATTTGGGCCAGATACGCAGTATTTT.

With regard to this clone: The sample holds other DNA sequences that translate to the same CDR3. V and J are TRBV18 and TRBJ1-2; possibly TRBD1 for D (6 bases). Between the trimmed V and J ends, which lost 3 bases and 2 bases, there was a span of 7 bases. CDR1 is KGHSH and CDR2 is LQKENI in the germline V gene. CDR3 length: 13 residues. CDR3 in amino acids: CASSPGANYGYTF. In nucleotides, the CDR3 is TGTGCCAGCTCACCGGGGGCCAACTATGGCTACACCTTC.

The J gene is TRBJ2-5, the V gene TRBV29-1; 14 bases map to TRBD2. The CDR3 spans 14 residues. V dropped 4 bases and J dropped 7; count of bases not matched to a gene: 5. CDR1 is SQVTM and CDR2 is ANQGSEA in the germline V gene. For the CDR3, the DNA is TGCAGCGTTGCGACTAGCGGGAGGGCGGGGACCCAGTACTTC. Amino acids: CSVATSGRAGTQYF.

The chain links TRBV30 to TRBJ2-7; TRBD2 matches 7 bases. The CDR3 length is 13 residues. Germline trimming cut 3 bases from V and 0 bases from J; bases unmatched to any gene: 2. Germline V gene data show CDR1 as GTSNPN and CDR2 as SVGIG (reference sequence). The CDR3 sequence is CAWSGGSSYEQYF. The CDR3 coding sequence is TGTGCCTGGAGCGGGGGGAGCTCCTACGAGCAGTACTTC.

About this clone: One junction end does not reproduce the germline sequence, and a read error may be involved. The J gene is TRBJ2-7, the V gene TRBV7-9; possibly TRBD1 for D (6 bases). Germline assignment: CDR1 SEHNR and CDR2 FQNEAQ (reference sequence). This CDR3 contains 15 residues. In DNA form, the CDR3 reads TGTTCCAGCAGCTTAGCCCGTACAGGGACCTACGAGCAGTACTTC. Translating it yields CSSSLARTGTYEQYF.

Only a few counts were recorded for this clone. The V and J genes are TRBV4-1 and TRBJ2-1, with 10 bases identical to TRBD2. Germline lookup yields CDR1 MGHRA and CDR2 YSYEKL. Losses at the gene ends were 2 bases for V and 6 bases for J; bases not matched to a gene: 10. This CDR3 has 17 residues. CDR3 coding DNA: TGCGCCAGCAGCCAAACCCAACTAGCGGGACGTATCAATGAGCAGTTCTTC. Its translation: CASSQTQLAGRINEQFF.

The chain employs TRBV11-2 and TRBJ2-7, with D perhaps matching TRBD2 (6 bases). This CDR3 has 13 residues. Germline V gives CDR1 SGHAT, CDR2 FQNNGV. V was clipped by 4 bases and J by 2 bases, with 9 bases between them. The CDR3 bases are TGTGCCAGCAGCTACTTAGCGGCCTACGAGCAGTACTTC. As protein: CASSYLAAYEQYF.

The CDR3 DNA reads as TGTGCCAGCAGTTCCCGTGCGGGGGCCCCCCAAGAGACCCAGTACTTC. Translation gives CASSSRAGAPQETQYF. The chain uses TRBV7-2 and TRBJ2-5; D might be TRBD2 (7 bases). The CDR3 length is 16 residues. Deletions cut 6 bases from V and 1 base from J, with 18 bases between. Per the germline V gene, CDR1 is SGHTA and CDR2 is FQGNSA.

CDR3 DNA sequence: TGCGCCAGCAGCTTAGTTAGCAATGAGCAGTTCTTC. It codes for CASSLVSNEQFF. The chain is built from TRBV5-1 and TRBJ2-1, with unresolved D. CDR1 and CDR2 (germline): SGHRS, YFSETQ. The V end lost 2 bases, the J end lost 6 bases, and 6 bases lay between the germline ends. This CDR3 has 12 amino acids.

This chain links TRBV2 with TRBJ1-1; D possibly corresponds to TRBD1 (6 bases). Germline V gene sequence: CDR1 SNHLY, CDR2 FYNNEI. This CDR3 comprises 13 residues. V was shortened by 3 bases and J by 8 bases, with 13 bases between the two germline ends. CDR3 in DNA: TGTGCCAGCAGTGATGTGACAGGAGTAGAAGCTTTCTTT. Protein product: CASSDVTGVEAFF.

The V and J genes are TRBV15 and TRBJ1-1, with 8 bases matching TRBD1. The germline gives CDR1 LNHNV, CDR2 YYDKDF (reference sequence). The CDR3 is 14 residues long. Unmatched junction bases numbered 4, after V lost 4 bases and J lost 3 bases. Written as DNA, the CDR3 is TGTGCCACCAGCACCGACAGGGGAGACACTGAAGCTTTCTTT. Its translation is CATSTDRGDTEAFF.

The V gene is TRBV9, the J gene TRBJ2-3; TRBD1 is a possible D gene (5 bases). Germline V gives CDR1 SGDLS, CDR2 YYNGEE. The CDR3 consists of 13 residues. V gave up 2 bases and J gave up 9 bases, with 13 bases separating them. The CDR3 loop reads CASSVRAQETQYF. CDR3 DNA sequence: TGTGCCAGCAGCGTTAGAGCACAGGAGACGCAGTATTTT.

The chain has TRBV29-1 and TRBJ1-2; 9 bases are shared with TRBD1. Germline loops: CDR1 SQVTM, CDR2 ANQGSEA. The CDR3 has 13 residues. Trimming cost V 3 bases and J 6 bases; bases outside gene matches: 5. The CDR3 DNA is TGCAGCGTTGACCATGGGACAGGGAATGGCTACACCTTC. Protein product: CSVDHGTGNGYTF.

This chain connects TRBV19 to TRBJ2-5; 9 nucleotides align to TRBD2. Germline CDR1 reads LNHDA; CDR2 reads SQIVND (reference sequence). The junction had 13 bases not matched to a gene; V was cut back by 4 bases and J by 7 bases. The CDR3 spans 16 residues. The chain's CDR3 is CASSTQAGGPEWTQYF. For the CDR3, the DNA is TGTGCCAGTAGTACCCAAGCGGGAGGTCCGGAATGGACCCAGTACTTC.

The chain employs TRBV27 and TRBJ2-1; 7 bases map to TRBD2. The germline gives CDR1 MNHEY, CDR2 SMNVEV (reference sequence). This CDR3 region has 15 residues. J was trimmed by 0 bases and V by 5 bases; bases with no gene match: 4. For the CDR3, the DNA is TGTGCCAGCAGTCCAAGCGGGAACTCCTACAATGAGCAGTTCTTC. Residues: CASSPSGNSYNEQFF.

The table lists this clone with a few counts. The chain combines TRBV7-2 with TRBJ2-1; unclear D gene. CDR3 length equals 15 residues. Trimming removed 0 bases at V and 5 bases at J, with 11 bases between. CDR1 is SGHTA, CDR2 FQGNSA, per germline. The DNA for the CDR3 is TGTGCCAGCAGCTTAGCGATTAGCCTTAACAATGAGCAGTTCTTC. Its translation is CASSLAISLNNEQFF. The full variable domain, in which reference TRBV7-2 and TRBJ2-1 provide the parts outside the CDR3, is GAGVSQSPSNKVTEKGKDVELRCDPISGHTALYWYRQSLGQGLEFLIYFQGNSAPDKSGLPSDRFSAERTGGSVSTLTIQRTQQEDSAVYLCASSLAISLNNEQFFGPGTRLTVL.

This sequence joins TRBV5-1 and TRBJ2-2, with TRBD1 matching 8 bases. This CDR3 is built from 17 residues. Germline-derived CDR1 and CDR2 are SGHRS and YFSETQ. J lost 4 bases, V lost 5 bases, and 13 bases had no gene match. CDR3 residues: CASSGSDRGLLTGELFF. CDR3 coding DNA: TGCGCCAGCAGTGGGTCTGACAGGGGACTCCTCACCGGGGAGCTGTTTTTT.

The rearrangement joins TRBV11-2 to TRBJ1-1, with D possibly TRBD1 on 5 matching bases. The CDR3 covers 14 residues. Germline CDR1 and CDR2: SGHAT and FQNNGV. Trimming removed 0 bases from V and 5 bases from J, with 10 bases in between. The CDR3 loop reads CASSLDGPGTEAFF. Here the CDR3 DNA reads TGTGCCAGCAGCTTAGATGGCCCAGGGACTGAAGCTTTCTTT.